A selection of T cell receptor beta chains follows, all from one sample in a study of blood T cell repertoires in COVID-19. TCRdb's table, derived via immunoSEQ multiplex PCR, lists solely in-frame clones and lacks some. This repertoire shows 380,000 or so clones, roughly 80% found once; its top ten account for 0.85% to 1.3%. The sequencing sample was made of peripheral blood. Receptors were obtained from a human donor with acute or convalescent COVID-19. The donor label of this sample is uncertain. Both conserved end residues are part of each CDR3. Each record gives: clone size, D gene, V gene, CDR3 length, J gene, CDR3 DNA, CDR3 protein. The D gene is left open where the match is weak. Clone size is given for some rows only: seen once, a few or many times, or a class if the clone is expanded.

>-|TRBD1|TRBV2|14|TRBJ1-2
TGTGCCACCGAGCCGGACAGGGGGGTCTATGGCTACACCTTC
CATEPDRGVYGYTF
>-|TRBD1|TRBV7-9|14|TRBJ2-7
TGTGCCAGCAGCTCCGGACAGGGGGTTTGGGAGCAGTACTTC
CASSSGQGVWEQYF
>once|-|TRBV7-9|15|TRBJ2-2
TGTGCCAGCAGCTCCCGCCTAGCCGGCACCGGGGAGCTGTTTTTT
CASSSRLAGTGELFF
>-|-|TRBV30|12|TRBJ2-7
TGTGCCTGTGACAGTGGGCTCTACGAGCAGTACTTC
CACDSGLYEQYF
>-|-|TRBV28|14|TRBJ1-5
TGTGCCAGCAGTCTAGGGAGAGGGTTTGACACCCAGCATTTT
CASSLGRGFDTQHF
>once|TRBD1|TRBV18|14|TRBJ1-2
TGTGCCAGCTCCCCGACAGGGTCGAGCTATGGCTACACCTTC
CASSPTGSSYGYTF
>-|-|TRBV19|16|TRBJ1-5
TGTGCCAGTAGTATTTTGGGCCAGGGGAGCAATCAGCCCCAGCATTTT
CASSILGQGSNQPQHF
>-|TRBD2|TRBV4-2|16|TRBJ2-5
TGTGCCAGCAGCCAAGGGACTAGCCCACTCCAAGAGACCCAGTACTTC
CASSQGTSPLQETQYF
>once|-|TRBV7-6|16|TRBJ2-1
TGTGCCAGCAGCTCCGAACTAGGGGGGGGCTACAATGAGCAGTTCTTC
CASSSELGGGYNEQFF
>-|-|TRBV12-3/TRBV12-4|10|TRBJ1-1
TGTGCCAGCCCAAACACTGAAGCTTTCTTT
CASPNTEAFF
>-|-|TRBV30|15|TRBJ2-7
TGTGCCTGGAGTGTTTTAATCCCCGGTCGCCACGAGCAGTACTTC
CAWSVLIPGRHEQYF
>-|TRBD1|TRBV29-1|15|TRBJ1-4
TGCAGCGTGGGGACAGGGGGCCGTGCTGGTGAAAAACTGTTTTTT
CSVGTGGRAGEKLFF
>-|TRBD1|TRBV10-3|15|TRBJ1-6
TGTGCCATCAGTGCAGGGGGCGGCAATAATTCACCCCTCCACTTT
CAISAGGGNNSPLHF
>-|TRBD1|TRBV19|16|TRBJ1-1
TGTGCCAGTAGTATAGACGACAGGGCCTTGAACACTGAAGCTTTCTTT
CASSIDDRALNTEAFF
>-|-|TRBV5-1|16|TRBJ2-4
TGCGCCAGCAGCTTGGAAGCCTCCGGGGCCAAAAACATTCAGTACTTC
CASSLEASGAKNIQYF
>-|-|TRBV11-2|15|TRBJ1-6
TGTGCCAGCAGCTCCCGGGACTTCTCAAATTCACCCCTCCACTTT
CASSSRDFSNSPLHF
>-|-|TRBV5-4|14|TRBJ2-7
TGTGCCAGCAGCTTCTTAGACATCTCCTACGAGCAGTACTTC
CASSFLDISYEQYF
>-|TRBD2|TRBV2|11|TRBJ2-7
TGTGCCAGCGGGCGGGGGTACGAGCAGTACTTC
CASGRGYEQYF